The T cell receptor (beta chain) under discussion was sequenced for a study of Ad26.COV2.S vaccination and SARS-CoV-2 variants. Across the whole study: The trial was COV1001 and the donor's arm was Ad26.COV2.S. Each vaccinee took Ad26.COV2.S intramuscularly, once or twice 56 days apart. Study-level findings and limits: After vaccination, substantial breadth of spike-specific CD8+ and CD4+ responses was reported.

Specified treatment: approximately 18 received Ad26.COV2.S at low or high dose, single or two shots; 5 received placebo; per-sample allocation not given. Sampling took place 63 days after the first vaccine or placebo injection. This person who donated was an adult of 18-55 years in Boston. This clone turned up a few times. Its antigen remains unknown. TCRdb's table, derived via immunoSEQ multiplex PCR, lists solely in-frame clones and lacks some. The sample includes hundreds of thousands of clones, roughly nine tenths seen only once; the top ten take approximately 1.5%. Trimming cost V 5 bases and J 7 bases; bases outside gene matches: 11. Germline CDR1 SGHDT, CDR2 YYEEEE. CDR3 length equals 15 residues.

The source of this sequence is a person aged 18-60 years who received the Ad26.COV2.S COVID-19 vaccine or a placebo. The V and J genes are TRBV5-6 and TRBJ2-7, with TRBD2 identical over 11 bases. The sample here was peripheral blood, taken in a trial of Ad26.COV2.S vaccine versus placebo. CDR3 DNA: TGTGCCAGCAGGGCCGGACTAGCGGGCCCATGGGAGCAGTACTTC. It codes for CASRAGLAGPWEQYF. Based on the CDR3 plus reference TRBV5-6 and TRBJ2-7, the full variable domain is DAGVTQSPTHLIKTRGQQVTLRCSPKSGHDTVSWYQQALGQGPQFIFQYYEEEERQRGNFPDRFSGHQFPNYSSELNVNALLLGDSALYLCASRAGLAGPWEQYFGPGTRLTVT.